Reported below is one T cell receptor beta chain. Antigen: not known. TCRdb re-called the 5' RACE reads and gives one entry per CDR3 protein, without DNA. The sample has about 260,000 distinct CDR3 sequences. The data were taken from a study of T cells expressing NK-cell markers. Study at large: From sorted CD3+CD56+NKG2C+, CD3+CD56+NKG2C- and CD3+CD56-NKG2C+ T cells came the TCR beta repertoires. Findings and caveats of the study: These same clonotypes (in several donors) also led the CD3+CD56-NKG2C+ fraction. The HCMV specificity of the expanded NKG2C+ T cell clones stayed unresolved.

The CDR3 covers 14 residues. Germline values: CDR1 SQVTM, CDR2 ANQGSEA. The specimen was blood T cells: a sorted CD56 or NKG2C T cell subset, CD4+ or CD8+ T cells, or bulk PBMC T cells (not recorded which). This rearrangement joins TRBV29-1 to TRBJ2-3; TCRdb outputs TRBD1, but without DNA this stays unchecked. The sequence came from a woman aged 18 to 75 in good health. The CDR3 is CSVGETGSTDTQYF.